A single sample is the source of the 8 T cell receptor beta chains below, sequenced in a study of blood T cell repertoires in COVID-19. Measured with immunoSEQ multiplex PCR; TCRdb has only the in-frame clones, and not every one. The sample gives around 300,000 clones, around 86% of which show up once; 0.85% to 0.95% is in the top ten. The sequencing input was peripheral blood. The receptors were gathered from a woman aged 35 to 49 who had recovered from COVID-19.

In DNA, the CDR3 is TGCGCCAGCAGCCAAATATTAGCGGGAGTTGACGATGAGCAGTTCTTC. Its protein is CASSQILAGVDDEQFF. The chain links TRBV4-1 to TRBJ2-1, with TRBD2 matching 9 bases. CDR1 is MGHRA and CDR2 is YSYEKL in the germline V gene. The V and J ends lost 2 bases and 8 bases, in that order; junction bases with no gene match: 10. CDR3 length equals 16 residues.

This sequence joins TRBV12-3 or TRBV12-4 and TRBJ1-6, with D possibly TRBD1 on 5 matching bases. The V end lost 5 bases, the J end lost 12 bases, and 11 bases lay between the germline ends. The CDR3 contains 12 residues. The CDR3 DNA is TGTGCCAGCAGTAGGGACTCGGGACCCCTCCACTTT. Translating gives CASSRDSGPLHF.

This chain connects TRBV10-3 to TRBJ2-3, with TRBD2 identical over 8 bases. The germline CDR1 and CDR2 sequences are ENHRY and SYGVKD. The CDR3 is 14 amino acids. Trimming cost V 6 bases and J 5 bases; bases outside gene matches: 7. DNA for the CDR3: TGTGCCATCAGACCGGGACTAGTAGGAGATACGCAGTATTTT. As protein: CAIRPGLVGDTQYF.

This chain joins TRBV30 and TRBJ1-1; D not certain. The V end lost 7 bases, the J end lost 4 bases, and 16 bases lay between the germline ends. Per the germline V gene, CDR1 is GTSNPN and CDR2 is SVGIG (reference sequence). The CDR3 consists of 13 residues. The CDR3 protein is CASAREGSTEAFF. In DNA, the CDR3 is TGTGCCTCCGCCCGGGAGGGCAGCACTGAAGCTTTCTTT.

This chain uses TRBV5-8 with TRBJ2-5; 14 bases agree with TRBD2. The CDR3 runs to 16 residues. The germline CDR1 and CDR2 sequences are SGHTS and YDEGEE. The V gene end was trimmed by 4 bases and the J gene end by 5 bases; junction bases not matched to a gene: 7. The CDR3 DNA sequence: TGTGCCAGCAGCCCGGGGACTAGCGGGAGTATCGAGACCCAGTACTTC. Amino acid sequence: CASSPGTSGSIETQYF.

The V and J genes are TRBV14 and TRBJ2-7; D is undetermined. V gave up 1 base and J gave up 3 bases, with 7 bases separating them. Per germline, CDR1 SGHDN and CDR2 FVKESK. This CDR3 comprises 13 residues. In DNA form, the CDR3 reads TGTGCCAGCAGCCAAGTGGTCAGCTACGAGCAGTACTTC. It encodes CASSQVVSYEQYF.

J is TRBJ2-6 and V is TRBV11-3, with a weak D call TRBD1 (5 bases). The V and J ends lost 6 bases and 0 bases respectively, with 15 bases between them. The germline V gene encodes CDR1 SGHNT and CDR2 YENEEA. This CDR3 has 17 amino acids. As DNA, the CDR3 is TGTGCCAGCAGTGATTTACAGGTTCCCTCTGGGGCCAACGTCCTGACTTTC. Translating it yields CASSDLQVPSGANVLTF.

The chain employs TRBV6-6 and TRBJ2-2; D possibly corresponds to TRBD2 (5 bases). This CDR3 has 14 residues. CDR1 and CDR2 (germline): MNHNY, SVGAGI (reference sequence). Deletions cut 0 bases from V and 4 bases from J, with 6 bases between. This CDR3 is CASSYSSGTGELFF. The CDR3, as DNA: TGTGCCAGCAGTTACTCGAGCGGCACCGGGGAGCTGTTTTTT.